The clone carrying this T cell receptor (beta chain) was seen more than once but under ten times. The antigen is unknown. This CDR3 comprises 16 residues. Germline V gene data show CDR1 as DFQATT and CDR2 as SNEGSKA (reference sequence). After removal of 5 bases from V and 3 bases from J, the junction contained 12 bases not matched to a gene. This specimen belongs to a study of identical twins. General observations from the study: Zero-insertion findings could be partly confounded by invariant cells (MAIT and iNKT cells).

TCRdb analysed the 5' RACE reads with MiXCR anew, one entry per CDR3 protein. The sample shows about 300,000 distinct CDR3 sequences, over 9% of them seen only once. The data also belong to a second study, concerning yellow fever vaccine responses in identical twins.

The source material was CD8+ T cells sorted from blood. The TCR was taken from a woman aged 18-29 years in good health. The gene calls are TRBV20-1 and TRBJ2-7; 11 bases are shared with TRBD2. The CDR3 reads CSAPREGTSGFYEQYF. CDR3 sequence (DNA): TGCAGTGCTCCCAGGGAAGGGACTAGCGGATTCTACGAGCAGTACTTC.